Included here is one TCR beta chain sequence, with context. Antigen unknown. This specimen belongs to a study of blood T cells in healthy people across ages. The use of a sample-barcoded 5' primer and a J-beta primer mix characterized a second PCR of roughly 7 to 12 cycles. In TCRdb, the 5' RACE reads were re-called with MiXCR into one record per CDR3 protein. The table lists around 990,000 distinct CDR3 sequences, roughly a quarter of them singletons. The V end lost 2 bases, the J end lost 1 base, and 15 bases lay between the germline ends. The CDR3 loop spans 17 amino acids. CDR1 is MDHEN, CDR2 SYDVKM, per germline. Study outcomes and limitations: Donor CMV infection status was unknown, possibly confounding age-related changes in expanded clonotypes.

These same records also appear under a second study, on T cells of mothers and their children.

Material: blood. This rearrangement joins TRBV28 to TRBJ2-4; no clear D gene. This TCR came from a girl aged 2-15 years in good health. The CDR3 nucleotides are TGTGCCAGCAGTTTAAGAGGTTTGGCTACCGCCAAAAACATTCAGTACTTC. It yields the protein CASSLRGLATAKNIQYF. The variable domain in full, completed from reference TRBV28 and TRBJ2-4, reads DVKVTQSSRYLVKRTGEKVFLECVQDMDHENMFWYRQDPGLGLRLIYFSYDVKMKEKGDIPEGYSVSREKKERFSLILESASTNQTSMYLCASSLRGLATAKNIQYFGAGTRLSVL.